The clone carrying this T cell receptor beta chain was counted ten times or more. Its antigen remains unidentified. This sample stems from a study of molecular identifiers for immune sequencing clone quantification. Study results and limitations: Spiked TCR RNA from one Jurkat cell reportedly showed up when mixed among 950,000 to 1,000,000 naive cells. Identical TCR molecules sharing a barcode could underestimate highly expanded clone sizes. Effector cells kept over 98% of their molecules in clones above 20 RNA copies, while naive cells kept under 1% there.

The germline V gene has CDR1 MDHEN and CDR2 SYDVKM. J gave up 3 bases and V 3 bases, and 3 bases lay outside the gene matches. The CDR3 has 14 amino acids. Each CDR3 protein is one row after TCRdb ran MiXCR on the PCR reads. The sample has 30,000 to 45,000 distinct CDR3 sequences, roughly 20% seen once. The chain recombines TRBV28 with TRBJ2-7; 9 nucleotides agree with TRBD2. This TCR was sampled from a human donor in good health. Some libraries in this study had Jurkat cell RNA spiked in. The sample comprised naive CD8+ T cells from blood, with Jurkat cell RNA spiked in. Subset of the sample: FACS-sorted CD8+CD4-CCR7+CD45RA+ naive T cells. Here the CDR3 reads CASSFLAGFYEQYF. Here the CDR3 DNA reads TGTGCCAGCAGTTTCCTAGCGGGATTCTACGAGCAGTACTTC.